This TCR beta chain was observed in a study of blood T cell repertoires in COVID-19. Authors' data handling: The assay estimated nucleated cells by amplifying reference gene primers. Generated by immunoSEQ multiplex PCR, the TCRdb table keeps only in-frame clones and is missing some. Clone size and the V and J calls come from that table; the DNA yielded D and trimming. The table lists roughly 330,000 clones, nearly 90% of them singletons. Researchers sorted participants into cohorts using their self-reported clinical history. Cohort 3 recovery required two negative PCRs, clearance, or symptom resolution. CDR1 SGHTA and CDR2 FQGTGA come from the germline V gene. V lost 5 bases to trimming and J lost 5 bases; unmatched junction nucleotides: 11. The CDR3 covers 15 residues.

The chain is built from TRBV7-3 and TRBJ2-5, with 7 bases matching TRBD1. The material sequenced was PBMCs or T cells enriched from blood (not recorded which). The sequence was obtained from a woman aged 25 to 45 who had recovered from COVID-19. The CDR3 DNA reads TGTGCCAGCAGCCGGTCAGGGGGAATTATGGAGACCCAGTACTTC. Residues: CASSRSGGIMETQYF.